This T cell receptor beta chain is drawn from a study of PD-1 blockade in classical Hodgkin lymphoma. Regarding the study as a whole: Factors driving the repertoire differences, possibly disease activity or prior therapy, remain undefined.

The repertoire was sequenced with immunoSEQ multiplex PCR; TCRdb's copy has only in-frame clones and lacks some. The sample includes under 110,000 clones, approximately 90% of them seen just once. Of note for this clone: Its antigen is still unknown.

Brentuximab vedotin exposure varied among the patients, all of whom had relapsed after autologous stem cell transplantation. The sequence was collected from a human donor with classical Hodgkin lymphoma. The specimen comprised peripheral blood mononuclear cells (PBMCs), sampled before the second cycle of nivolumab.

CDR3 bases: TGTGCCAGCAGCTTAGGTATTATTCTAGCGGGGGGCCCGCTAGCCAAAAACATTCAGTACTTC. Amino acid sequence: CASSLGIILAGGPLAKNIQYF. The chain has TRBV7-8 and TRBJ2-4; 11 nucleotides line up with TRBD2. The germline gives CDR1 SGHVS, CDR2 FQNEAQ. The CDR3 covers 21 residues. J was trimmed by 0 bases and V by 1 base; bases with no gene match: 14. The whole variable domain, remainder taken from reference TRBV7-8 and TRBJ2-4, is GAGVSQSPRYKVAKRGQDVALRCDPISGHVSLFWYQQALGQGPEFLTYFQNEAQLDKSGLPSDRFFAERPEGSVSTLKIQRTQQEDSAVYLCASSLGIILAGGPLAKNIQYFGAGTRLSVL.